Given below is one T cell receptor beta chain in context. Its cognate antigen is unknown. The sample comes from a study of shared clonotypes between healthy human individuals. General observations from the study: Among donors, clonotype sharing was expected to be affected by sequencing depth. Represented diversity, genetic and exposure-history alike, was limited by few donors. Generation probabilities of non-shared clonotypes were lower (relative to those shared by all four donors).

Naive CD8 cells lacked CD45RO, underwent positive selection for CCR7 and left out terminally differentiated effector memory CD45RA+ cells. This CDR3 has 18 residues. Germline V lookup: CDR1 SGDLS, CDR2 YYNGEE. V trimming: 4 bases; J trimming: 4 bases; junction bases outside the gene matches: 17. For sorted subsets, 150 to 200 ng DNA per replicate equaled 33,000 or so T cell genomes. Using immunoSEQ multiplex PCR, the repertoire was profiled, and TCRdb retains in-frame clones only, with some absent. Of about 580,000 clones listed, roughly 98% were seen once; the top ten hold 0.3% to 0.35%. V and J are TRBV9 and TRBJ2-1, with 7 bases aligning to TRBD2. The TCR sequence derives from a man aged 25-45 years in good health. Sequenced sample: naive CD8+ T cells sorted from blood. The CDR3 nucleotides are TGTGCCAGCAGCCCGCGGGAGTCTCGGGCCCTTGGTTACAATGAGCAGTTCTTC. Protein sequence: CASSPRESRALGYNEQFF.